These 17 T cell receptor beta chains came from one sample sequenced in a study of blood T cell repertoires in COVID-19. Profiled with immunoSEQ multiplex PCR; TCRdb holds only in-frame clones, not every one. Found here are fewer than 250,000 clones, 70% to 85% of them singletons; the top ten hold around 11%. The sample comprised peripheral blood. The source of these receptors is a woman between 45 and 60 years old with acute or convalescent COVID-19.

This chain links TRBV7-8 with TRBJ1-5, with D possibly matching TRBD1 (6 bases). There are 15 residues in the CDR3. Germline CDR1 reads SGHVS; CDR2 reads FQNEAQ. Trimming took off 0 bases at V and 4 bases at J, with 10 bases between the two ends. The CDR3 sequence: CASSLAGGGNQPQHF. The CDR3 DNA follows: TGTGCCAGCAGCTTAGCAGGGGGGGGAAATCAGCCCCAGCATTTT.

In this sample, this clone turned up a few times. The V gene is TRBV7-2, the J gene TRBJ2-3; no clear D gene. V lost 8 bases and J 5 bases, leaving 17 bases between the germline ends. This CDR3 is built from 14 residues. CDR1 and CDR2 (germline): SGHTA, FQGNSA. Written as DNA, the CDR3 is TGTGCCAGCGGAGAGGCAAGCGTAGGAGATACGCAGTATTTT. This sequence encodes CASGEASVGDTQYF.

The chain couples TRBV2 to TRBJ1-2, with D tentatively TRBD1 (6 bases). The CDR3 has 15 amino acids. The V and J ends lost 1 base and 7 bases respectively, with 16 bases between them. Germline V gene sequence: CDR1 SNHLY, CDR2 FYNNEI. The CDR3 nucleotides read TGTGCCAGCAGTGAAGAACAGGGCCTATTTAGTGGCTACACCTTC. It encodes CASSEEQGLFSGYTF. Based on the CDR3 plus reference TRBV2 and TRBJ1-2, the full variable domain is EPEVTQTPSHQVTQMGQEVILRCVPISNHLYFYWYRQILGQKVEFLVSFYNNEISEKSEIFDDQFSVERPDGSNFTLKIRSTKLEDSAMYFCASSEEQGLFSGYTFGSGTRLTVV.

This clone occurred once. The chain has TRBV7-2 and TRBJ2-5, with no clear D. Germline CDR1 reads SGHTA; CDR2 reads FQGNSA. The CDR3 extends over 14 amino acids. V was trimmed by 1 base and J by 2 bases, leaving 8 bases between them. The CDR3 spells CASSLDSRQETQYF. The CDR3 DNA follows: TGTGCCAGCAGCTTAGATTCCCGTCAAGAGACCCAGTACTTC.

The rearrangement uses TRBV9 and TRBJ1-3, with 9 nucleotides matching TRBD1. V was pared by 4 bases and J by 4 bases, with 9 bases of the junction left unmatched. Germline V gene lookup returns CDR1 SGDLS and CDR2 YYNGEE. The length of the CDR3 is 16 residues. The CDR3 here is CASSQSQGATGNTIYF. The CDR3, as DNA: TGTGCCAGCAGCCAATCACAGGGGGCGACCGGAAACACCATATATTTT.

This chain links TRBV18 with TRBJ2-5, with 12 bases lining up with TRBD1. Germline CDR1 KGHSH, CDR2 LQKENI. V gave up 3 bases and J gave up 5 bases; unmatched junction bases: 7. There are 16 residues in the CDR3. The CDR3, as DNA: TGTGCCAGCTCACCTGTCGGGACAGGGGGCGCCGAGACCCAGTACTTC. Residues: CASSPVGTGGAETQYF.

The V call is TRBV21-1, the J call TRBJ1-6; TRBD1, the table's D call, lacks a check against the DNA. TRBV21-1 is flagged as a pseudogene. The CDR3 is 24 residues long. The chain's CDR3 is CASSKEPPGQASTPTISYNSPLHF. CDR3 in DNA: TGTGCCAGCAGCAAAGAACCGCCCGGACAGGCCAGTACCCCAACTATCTCCTATAATTCACCCCTCCACTTT.

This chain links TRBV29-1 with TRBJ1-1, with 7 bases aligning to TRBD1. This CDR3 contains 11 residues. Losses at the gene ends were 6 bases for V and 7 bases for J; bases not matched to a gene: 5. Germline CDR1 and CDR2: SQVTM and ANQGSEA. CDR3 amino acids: CSVHNRGEAFF. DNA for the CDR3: TGCAGCGTACACAACAGGGGTGAAGCTTTCTTT.

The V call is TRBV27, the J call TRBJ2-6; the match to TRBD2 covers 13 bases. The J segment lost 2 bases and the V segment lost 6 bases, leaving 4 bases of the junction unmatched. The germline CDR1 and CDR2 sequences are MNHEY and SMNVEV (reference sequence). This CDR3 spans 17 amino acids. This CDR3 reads CASRVLAGGAGANVLTF. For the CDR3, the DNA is TGTGCCAGCAGGGTACTAGCGGGAGGGGCTGGGGCCAACGTCCTGACTTTC.

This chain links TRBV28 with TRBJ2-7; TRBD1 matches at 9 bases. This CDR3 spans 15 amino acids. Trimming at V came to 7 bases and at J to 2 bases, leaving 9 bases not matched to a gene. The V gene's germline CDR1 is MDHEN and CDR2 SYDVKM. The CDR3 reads CASIPPGTGTYEQYF. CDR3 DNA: TGTGCCAGCATTCCCCCCGGGACAGGGACCTACGAGCAGTACTTC.

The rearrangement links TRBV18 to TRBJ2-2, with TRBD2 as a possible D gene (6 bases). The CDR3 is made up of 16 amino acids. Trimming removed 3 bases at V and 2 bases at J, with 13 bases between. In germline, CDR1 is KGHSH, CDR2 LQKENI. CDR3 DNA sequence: TGTGCCAGCTCACCGGGGACTCAGAAAAACACCGGGGAGCTGTTTTTT. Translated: CASSPGTQKNTGELFF.

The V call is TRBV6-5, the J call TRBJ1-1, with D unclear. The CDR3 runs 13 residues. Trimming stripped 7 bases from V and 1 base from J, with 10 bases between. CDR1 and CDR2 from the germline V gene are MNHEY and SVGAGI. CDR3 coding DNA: TGTGCCAGCACTATTGTCGAGAACACTGAAGCTTTCTTT. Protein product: CASTIVENTEAFF.

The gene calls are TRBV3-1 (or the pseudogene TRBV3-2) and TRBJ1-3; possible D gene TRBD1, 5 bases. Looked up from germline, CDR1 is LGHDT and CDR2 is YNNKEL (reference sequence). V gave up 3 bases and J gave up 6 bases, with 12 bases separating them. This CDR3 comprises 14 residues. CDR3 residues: CASSHSGRENTIYF. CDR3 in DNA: TGTGCCAGCAGCCATTCAGGGAGGGAAAACACCATATATTTT.

The CDR3 DNA follows: TGTGCCAGCAGTTTATCGGACAGCACCAATCAGCCCCAGCATTTT. This sequence encodes CASSLSDSTNQPQHF. This chain joins TRBV27 and TRBJ1-5; TRBD1 might be the D (6 bases). CDR3 length equals 15 residues. CDR1 MNHEY and CDR2 SMNVEV come from the germline V gene (reference sequence). The germline V and J ends were trimmed by 0 bases and 3 bases, with 9 bases remaining between them.

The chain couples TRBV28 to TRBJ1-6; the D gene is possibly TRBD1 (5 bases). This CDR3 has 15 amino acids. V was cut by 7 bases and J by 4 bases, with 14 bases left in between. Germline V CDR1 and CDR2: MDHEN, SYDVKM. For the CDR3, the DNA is TGTGCCAGCACCACCGCAGGGCTTTATAATTCACCCCTCCACTTT. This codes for CASTTAGLYNSPLHF.

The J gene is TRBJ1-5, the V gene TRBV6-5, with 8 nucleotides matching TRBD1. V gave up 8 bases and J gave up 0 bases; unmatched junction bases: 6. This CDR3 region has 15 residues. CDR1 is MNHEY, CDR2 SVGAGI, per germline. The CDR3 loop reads CASATDRGSNQPQHF. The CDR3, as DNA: TGTGCCAGCGCTACCGACAGGGGTAGCAATCAGCCCCAGCATTTT.

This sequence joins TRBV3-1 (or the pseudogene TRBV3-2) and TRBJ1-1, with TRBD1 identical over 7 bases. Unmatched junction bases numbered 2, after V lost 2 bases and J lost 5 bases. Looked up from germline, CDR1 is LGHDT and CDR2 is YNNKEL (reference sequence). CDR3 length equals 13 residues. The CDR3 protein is CASSQNRGTEAFF. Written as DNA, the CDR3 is TGTGCCAGCAGCCAAAACAGGGGAACTGAAGCTTTCTTT.